These 14 T cell receptor beta chains were all obtained from the same sample, sequenced in a study of tumor T cells in aggressive B-cell lymphoma. Repertoires were generated with immunoSEQ multiplex PCR, while TCRdb's copy carries only in-frame clones and drops some. The sample gives about 4,500 clones, roughly 90% of which show up once; about 5.2% is in the top ten. Sequenced material: tumor tissue. The receptors were sampled from an adult with diffuse large B cell lymphoma.

The table lists this clone with a count of one. This chain joins TRBV6-5 and TRBJ1-6; 8 bases fit TRBD1. With V trimmed by 5 bases and J by 11 bases, 8 bases remained unmatched. CDR3 size: 14 residues. The germline V gene has CDR1 MNHEY and CDR2 SVGAGI. CDR3 in amino acids: CASSIGQGFTPLHF. The DNA for the CDR3 is TGTGCCAGCAGTATTGGACAGGGCTTTACACCCCTCCACTTT.

The J gene is TRBJ2-2, the V gene TRBV7-9; tentatively, D is TRBD1 (5 bases). The V end lost 7 bases, the J end lost 0 bases, and 21 bases lay between the germline ends. The germline V gene encodes CDR1 SEHNR and CDR2 FQNEAQ (reference sequence). CDR3 length equals 18 residues. In DNA, the CDR3 is TGTGCCAGCATTTCCCGCATTGTAGGGGTCGCGAACACCGGGGAGCTGTTTTTT. Translation: CASISRIVGVANTGELFF.

The chain joins TRBV6-1 to TRBJ1-3; a possible D gene is TRBD1 (6 bases). The CDR3 extends over 15 amino acids. Germline loops: CDR1 MNHNS, CDR2 SASEGT. The germline V and J ends were trimmed by 2 bases and 5 bases, with 13 bases remaining between them. The CDR3 DNA sequence: TGTGCCAGCAGTGAAACTATCCAGGGGAGAAACACCATATATTTT. It is translated as CASSETIQGRNTIYF.

The chain links TRBV9 to TRBJ2-3; D is unresolved. Germline CDR1 is SGDLS and CDR2 is YYNGEE. This CDR3 spans 12 amino acids. Trimming cost V 4 bases and J 5 bases, with 8 bases left between them. CDR3 bases: TGTGCCAGCAGCTCCCCCAGAGATACGCAGTATTTT. This codes for CASSSPRDTQYF.

The chain recombines TRBV5-6 with TRBJ2-2, with TRBD2 matching 7 bases. The CDR3 is 14 amino acids. Germline CDR1 and CDR2: SGHDT and YYEEEE. Trimming cost V 8 bases and J 4 bases; bases outside gene matches: 8. The CDR3 loop is CASLERGITGELFF. In nucleotides, the CDR3 is TGTGCCAGTTTAGAGCGGGGCATCACCGGGGAGCTGTTTTTT.

The chain links TRBV5-1 to TRBJ2-1, with TRBD1 matching 11 bases. Germline CDR1 reads SGHRS; CDR2 reads YFSETQ. This CDR3 comprises 16 residues. Germline trimming cut 4 bases from V and 6 bases from J; bases unmatched to any gene: 9. CDR3 bases: TGCGCCAGCAGCCTTACCCGGACAGGGGGCTTCAATGAGCAGTTCTTC. This encodes CASSLTRTGGFNEQFF.

The V call is TRBV2, the J call TRBJ2-1, with 9 bases matching TRBD1. Germline CDR1 and CDR2: SNHLY and FYNNEI. This CDR3 spans 15 amino acids. V gave up 6 bases and J gave up 7 bases; unmatched junction bases: 10. CDR3 loop: CASRESGTGSNEQFF. CDR3 coding DNA: TGTGCCAGCAGGGAATCCGGGACAGGGTCGAATGAGCAGTTCTTC.

The J gene is TRBJ2-7, the V gene TRBV7-9; 11 bases map to TRBD1. The length of the CDR3 is 13 residues. With 8 bases clipped from V and 0 bases from J, the junction kept 0 bases outside the gene matches. The germline CDR1 and CDR2 sequences are SEHNR and FQNEAQ (reference sequence). This chain's CDR3 is CASGTGGSYEQYF. CDR3 DNA sequence: TGTGCCAGCGGGACAGGGGGCTCCTACGAGCAGTACTTC.

The V and J genes are TRBV2 and TRBJ2-3; a possible D gene is TRBD2 (5 bases). Germline values: CDR1 SNHLY, CDR2 FYNNEI. V shed 1 base and J shed 0 bases, with 8 bases lying between them. CDR3 length: 15 amino acids. The CDR3 spells CASSEETTSTDTQYF. The CDR3 DNA follows: TGTGCCAGCAGTGAAGAGACTACGAGCACAGATACGCAGTATTTT.

The chain has TRBV6-6 and TRBJ2-1; perhaps TRBD1 as D (5 bases). This CDR3 is built from 11 residues. Trimming stripped 4 bases from V and 9 bases from J, with 7 bases between. Germline CDR1 MNHNY, CDR2 SVGAGI (reference sequence). The chain's CDR3 is CASSFQGEQFF. CDR3 bases: TGTGCCAGCAGTTTCCAGGGTGAGCAGTTCTTC.

V is TRBV4-2 and J is TRBJ1-4; tentatively, D is TRBD1 (5 bases). Trimming removed 0 bases from V and 7 bases from J, with 15 bases in between. Germline assignment: CDR1 LGHNA and CDR2 YNFKEQ. The CDR3 contains 16 residues. The CDR3 here is CASSQDRRKGSEKLFF. DNA for the CDR3: TGTGCCAGCAGCCAAGATAGAAGGAAGGGGTCTGAAAAACTGTTTTTT.

This chain joins TRBV7-2 and TRBJ2-7; 12 nucleotides agree with TRBD1. The length of the CDR3 is 14 residues. V shed 4 bases, J shed 7 bases, and the junction held 5 bases outside the gene matches. Germline CDR1 reads SGHTA; CDR2 reads FQGNSA. CDR3 DNA: TGTGCCAGCAGCTGGGACAGGGGGCGCGGAGAGCAGTACTTC. Translated, it gives CASSWDRGRGEQYF.

The J gene is TRBJ1-1, the V gene TRBV4-3, with D unresolved. V was cut by 1 base and J by 3 bases, with 12 bases left in between. The V gene's germline CDR1 is LGHNA and CDR2 YSLEER. This CDR3 comprises 15 residues. CDR3 sequence: CASSQVTGSYTEAFF. CDR3 nucleotide sequence: TGCGCCAGCAGCCAAGTCACGGGGAGTTACACTGAAGCTTTCTTT.

V and J are TRBV5-5 and TRBJ2-1; D possibly corresponds to TRBD2 (7 bases). Per the germline V gene, CDR1 is SGHKS and CDR2 is YYEKEE (reference sequence). The germline V and J ends were trimmed by 2 bases and 0 bases, with 9 bases remaining between them. The CDR3 spans 15 residues. CDR3 amino acids: CASSFRGGSYNEQFF. The CDR3 coding sequence is TGTGCCAGCAGCTTTAGGGGGGGCTCCTACAATGAGCAGTTCTTC. Together with reference TRBV5-5 and TRBJ2-1, the CDR3 gives the full variable domain: DAGVTQSPTHLIKTRGQQVTLRCSPISGHKSVSWYQQVLGQGPQFIFQYYEKEERGRGNFPDRFSARQFPNYSSELNVNALLLGDSALYLCASSFRGGSYNEQFFGPGTRLTVL.